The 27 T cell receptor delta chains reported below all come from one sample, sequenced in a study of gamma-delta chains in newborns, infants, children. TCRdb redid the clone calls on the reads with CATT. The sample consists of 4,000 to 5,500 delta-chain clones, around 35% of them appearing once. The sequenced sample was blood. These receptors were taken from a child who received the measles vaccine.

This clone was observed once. The CDR3 DNA reads as TGTGCTCTTGGGAAACCTAAAACTTCCTACGTCGGGAGATATACTAAGTACACCGATAAACTCATCTTT. This codes for CALGKPKTSYVGRYTKYTDKLIF. The chain combines TRDV1 with TRDJ1; 8 bases fit TRDD2. Germline loops: CDR1 TSWWSYY, CDR2 QGS. V lost 5 bases and J lost 0; bases outside the gene matches: 29. CDR3 size: 23 residues.

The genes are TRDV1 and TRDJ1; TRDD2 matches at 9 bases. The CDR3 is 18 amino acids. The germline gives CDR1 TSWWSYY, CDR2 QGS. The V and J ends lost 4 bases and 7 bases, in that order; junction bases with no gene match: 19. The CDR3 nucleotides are TGTGCTCTTGGGGCCCCCTTCCTACGCCTGTACTGGCTAGGTAAACTCATCTTT. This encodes CALGAPFLRLYWLGKLIF.

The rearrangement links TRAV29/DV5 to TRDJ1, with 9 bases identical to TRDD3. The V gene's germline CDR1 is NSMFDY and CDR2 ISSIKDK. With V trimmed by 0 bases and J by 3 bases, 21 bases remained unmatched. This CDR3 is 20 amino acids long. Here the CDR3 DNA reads TGTGCAGCAAGCGTTTCTTCCCTAACTCTCTGGGGGATTTGGTCCGATAAACTCATCTTT. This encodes CAASVSSLTLWGIWSDKLIF.

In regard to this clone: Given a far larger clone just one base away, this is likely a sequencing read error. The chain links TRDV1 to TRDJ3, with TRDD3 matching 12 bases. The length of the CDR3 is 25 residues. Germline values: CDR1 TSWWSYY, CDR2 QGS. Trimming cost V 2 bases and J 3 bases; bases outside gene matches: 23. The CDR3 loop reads CALGERGTLHWGILQSFWDTRQMFF. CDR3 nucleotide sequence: TGTGCTCTTGGGGAAAGGGGCACCCTACACTGGGGGATACTTCAAAGCTTCTGGGACACCCGACAGATGTTTTTC.

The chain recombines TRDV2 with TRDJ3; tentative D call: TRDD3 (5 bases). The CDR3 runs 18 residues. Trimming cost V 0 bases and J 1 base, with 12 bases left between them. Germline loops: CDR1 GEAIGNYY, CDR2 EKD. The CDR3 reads CACDTPMGLSWDTRQMFF. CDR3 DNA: TGTGCCTGTGACACCCCTATGGGGTTGTCCTGGGACACCCGACAGATGTTTTTC.

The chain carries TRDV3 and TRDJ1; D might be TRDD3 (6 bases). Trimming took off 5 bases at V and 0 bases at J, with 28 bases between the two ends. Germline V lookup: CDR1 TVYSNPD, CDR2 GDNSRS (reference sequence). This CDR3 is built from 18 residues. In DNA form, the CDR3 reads TGTGCCGCATGTGCTCGGTCCCTGGGGACCCTATACACCGATAAACTCATCTTT. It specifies CAACARSLGTLYTDKLIF.

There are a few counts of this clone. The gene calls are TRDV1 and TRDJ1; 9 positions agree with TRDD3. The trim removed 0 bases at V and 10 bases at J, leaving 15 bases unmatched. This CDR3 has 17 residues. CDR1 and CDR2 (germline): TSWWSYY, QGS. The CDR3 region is CALGELREGGDTKGLIF. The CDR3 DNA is TGTGCTCTTGGGGAACTCCGAGAAGGGGGGGATACCAAAGGACTCATCTTT.

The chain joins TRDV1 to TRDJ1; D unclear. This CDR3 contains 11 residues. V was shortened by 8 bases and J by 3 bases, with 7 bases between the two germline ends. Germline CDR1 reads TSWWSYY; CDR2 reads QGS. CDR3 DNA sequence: TGTGCTCTTATACTGTCCGATAAACTCATCTTT. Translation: CALILSDKLIF.

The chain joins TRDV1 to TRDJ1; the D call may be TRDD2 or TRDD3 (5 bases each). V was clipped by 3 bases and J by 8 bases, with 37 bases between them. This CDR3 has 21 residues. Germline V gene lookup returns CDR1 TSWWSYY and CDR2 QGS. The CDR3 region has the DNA TGTGCTCTTGGGGACCCCTTCTTTCCTCCTATCGTGGGGCCTTCAAGACGAAAACTCATCTTT. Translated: CALGDPFFPPIVGPSRRKLIF.

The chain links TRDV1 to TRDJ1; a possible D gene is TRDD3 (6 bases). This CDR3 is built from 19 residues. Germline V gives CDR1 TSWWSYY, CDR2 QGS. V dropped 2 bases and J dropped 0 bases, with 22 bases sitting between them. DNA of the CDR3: TGTGCTCTTGGGGAAACTGGGTTCCCTACTGGCTCTTACACCGATAAACTCATCTTT. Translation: CALGETGFPTGSYTDKLIF.

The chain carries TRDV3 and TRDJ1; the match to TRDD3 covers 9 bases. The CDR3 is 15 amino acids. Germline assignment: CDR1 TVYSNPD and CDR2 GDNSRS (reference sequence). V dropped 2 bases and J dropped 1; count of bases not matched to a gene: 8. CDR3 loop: CAFLYGDTPTDKLIF. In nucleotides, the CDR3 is TGTGCCTTTCTTTATGGGGATACGCCCACCGATAAACTCATCTTT.

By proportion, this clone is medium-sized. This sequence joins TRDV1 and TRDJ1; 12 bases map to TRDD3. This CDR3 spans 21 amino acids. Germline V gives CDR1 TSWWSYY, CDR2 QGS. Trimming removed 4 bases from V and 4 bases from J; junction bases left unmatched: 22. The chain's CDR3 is CALGGLPSPLWGIRISDKLIF. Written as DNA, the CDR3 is TGTGCTCTTGGGGGCCTTCCTAGCCCCCTCTGGGGGATACGCATAAGCGATAAACTCATCTTT.

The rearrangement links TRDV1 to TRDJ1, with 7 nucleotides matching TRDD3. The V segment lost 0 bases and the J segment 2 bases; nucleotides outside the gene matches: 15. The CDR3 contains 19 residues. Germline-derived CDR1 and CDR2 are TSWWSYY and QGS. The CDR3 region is CALGELLKRYWGPTDKLIF. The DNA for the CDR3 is TGTGCTCTTGGGGAACTGCTTAAGAGGTACTGGGGTCCGACCGATAAACTCATCTTT.

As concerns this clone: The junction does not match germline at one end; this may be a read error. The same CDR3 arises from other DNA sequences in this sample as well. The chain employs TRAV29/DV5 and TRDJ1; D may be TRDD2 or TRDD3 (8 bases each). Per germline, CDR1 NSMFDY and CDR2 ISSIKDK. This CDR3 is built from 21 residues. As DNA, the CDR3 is TGTGCAGCAGTACTTCCTACCGTCTGGGGGAACCTTGAGGCAAACACCGATAAACCCATCTTT. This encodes CAAVLPTVWGNLEANTDKPIF.

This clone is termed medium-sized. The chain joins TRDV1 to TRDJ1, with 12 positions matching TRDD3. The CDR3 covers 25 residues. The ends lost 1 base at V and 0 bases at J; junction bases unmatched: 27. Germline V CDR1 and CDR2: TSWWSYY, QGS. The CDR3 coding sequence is TGTGCTCTTGGGGAACGTGGGTTCCTCCCCCTAGACTGGGGGATACAAGGGGACCACACCGATAAACTCATCTTT. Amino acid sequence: CALGERGFLPLDWGIQGDHTDKLIF.

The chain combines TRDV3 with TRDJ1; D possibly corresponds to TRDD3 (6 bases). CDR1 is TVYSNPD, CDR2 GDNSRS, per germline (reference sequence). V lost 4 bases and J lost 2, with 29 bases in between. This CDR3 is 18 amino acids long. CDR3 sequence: CASITLSSPLLGTDKLIF. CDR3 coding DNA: TGTGCCTCCATCACCCTTTCGAGTCCCCTCCTGGGGACCGATAAACTCATCTTT.

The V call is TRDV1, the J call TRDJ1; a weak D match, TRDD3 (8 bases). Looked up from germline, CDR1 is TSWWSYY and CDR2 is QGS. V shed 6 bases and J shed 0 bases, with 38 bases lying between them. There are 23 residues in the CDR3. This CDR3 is CALGSSYPGLGDYQAPYTDKLIF. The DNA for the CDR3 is TGTGCTCTTGGTTCTTCCTATCCTGGTCTGGGGGACTACCAAGCACCGTACACCGATAAACTCATCTTT.

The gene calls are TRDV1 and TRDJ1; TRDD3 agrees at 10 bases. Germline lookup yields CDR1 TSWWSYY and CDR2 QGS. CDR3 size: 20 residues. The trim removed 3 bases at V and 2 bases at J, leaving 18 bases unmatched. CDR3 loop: CALGDFPFIRWGILTDKLIF. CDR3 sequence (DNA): TGTGCTCTTGGGGACTTCCCATTTATTAGGTGGGGGATACTAACCGATAAACTCATCTTT.

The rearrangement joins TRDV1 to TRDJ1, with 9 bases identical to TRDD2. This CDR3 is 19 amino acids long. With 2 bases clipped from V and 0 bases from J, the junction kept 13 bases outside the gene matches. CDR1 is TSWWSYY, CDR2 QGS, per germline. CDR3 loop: CALGEGLPTTGSHTDKLIF. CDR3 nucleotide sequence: TGTGCTCTTGGGGAAGGCCTTCCTACGACTGGCTCTCACACCGATAAACTCATCTTT.

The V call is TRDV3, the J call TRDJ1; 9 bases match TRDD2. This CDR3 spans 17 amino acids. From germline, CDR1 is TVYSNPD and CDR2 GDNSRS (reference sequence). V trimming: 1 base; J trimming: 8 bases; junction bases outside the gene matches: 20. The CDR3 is CAFTGPSYEGDTGKLIF. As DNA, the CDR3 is TGTGCCTTTACAGGGCCTTCCTACGAAGGCGATACCGGCAAACTCATCTTT. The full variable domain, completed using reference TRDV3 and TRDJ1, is CDKVTQSSPDQTVASGSEVVLLCTYDTVYSNPDLFWYRIRPDYSFQFVFYGDNSRSEGADFTQGRFSVKHILTQKAFHLVISPVRTEDSATYYCAFTGPSYEGDTGKLIFGKGTRVTVEP.

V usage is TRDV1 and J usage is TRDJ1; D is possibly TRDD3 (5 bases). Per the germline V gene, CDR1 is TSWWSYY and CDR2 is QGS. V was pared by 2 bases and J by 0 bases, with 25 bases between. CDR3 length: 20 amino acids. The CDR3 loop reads CALGEWPRGDTGTYTDKLIF. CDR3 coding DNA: TGTGCTCTTGGGGAATGGCCCCGTGGCGATACAGGTACCTACACCGATAAACTCATCTTT.

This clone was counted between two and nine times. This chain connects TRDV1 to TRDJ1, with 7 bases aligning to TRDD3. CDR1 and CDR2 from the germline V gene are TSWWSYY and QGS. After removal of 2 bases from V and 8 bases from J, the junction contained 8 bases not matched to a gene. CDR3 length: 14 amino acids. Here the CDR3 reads CALGEVALGGKLIF. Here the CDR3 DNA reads TGTGCTCTTGGGGAAGTTGCGCTGGGGGGCAAACTCATCTTT.

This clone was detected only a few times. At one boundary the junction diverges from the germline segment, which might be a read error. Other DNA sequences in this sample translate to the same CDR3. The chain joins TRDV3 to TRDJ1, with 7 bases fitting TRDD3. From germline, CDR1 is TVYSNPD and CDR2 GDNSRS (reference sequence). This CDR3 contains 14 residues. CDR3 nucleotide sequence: TGTGCGACCTTTACTGGGGACTACACCGATAAGCTCATCTTT. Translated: CATFTGDYTDKLIF. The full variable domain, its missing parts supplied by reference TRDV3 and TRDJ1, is CDKVTQSSPDQTVASGSEVVLLCTYDTVYSNPDLFWYRIRPDYSFQFVFYGDNSRSEGADFTQGRFSVKHILTQKAFHLVISPVRTEDSATYYCATFTGDYTDKLIFGKGTRVTVEP.

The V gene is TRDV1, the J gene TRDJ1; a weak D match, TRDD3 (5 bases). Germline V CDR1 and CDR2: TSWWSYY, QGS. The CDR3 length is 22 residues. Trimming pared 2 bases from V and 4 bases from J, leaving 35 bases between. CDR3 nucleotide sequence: TGTGCTCTTGGGGAAAGAAGGACCGGGTACTGGATCATAGGGGGGGGTATCGATAAACTCATCTTT. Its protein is CALGERRTGYWIIGGGIDKLIF.

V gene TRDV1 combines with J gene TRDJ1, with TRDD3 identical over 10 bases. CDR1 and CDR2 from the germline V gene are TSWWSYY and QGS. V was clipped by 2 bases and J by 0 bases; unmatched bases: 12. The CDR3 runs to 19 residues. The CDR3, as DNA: TGTGCTCTTGGGGAATATATGACGCCAACTGGGGGATACACCGATAAACTCATCTTT. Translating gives CALGEYMTPTGGYTDKLIF.

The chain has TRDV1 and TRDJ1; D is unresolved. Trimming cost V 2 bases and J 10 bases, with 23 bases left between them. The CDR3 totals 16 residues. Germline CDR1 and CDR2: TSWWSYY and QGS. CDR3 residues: CALGEYISTRRTALIF. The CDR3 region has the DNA TGTGCTCTTGGGGAATATATATCGACGCGGAGGACGGCACTCATCTTT.

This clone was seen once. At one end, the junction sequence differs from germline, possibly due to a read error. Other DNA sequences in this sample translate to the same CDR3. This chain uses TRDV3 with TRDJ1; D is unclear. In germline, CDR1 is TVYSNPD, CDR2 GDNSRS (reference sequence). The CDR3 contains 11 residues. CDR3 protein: CAFLYADKLIF. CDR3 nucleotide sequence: TGTGCCTTTCTCTACGCCGATAAACTTATCTTT.